The 3 T cell receptor beta chains below come from one sample, sequenced in a study of blood T cell repertoires in COVID-19. The data were produced by immunoSEQ multiplex PCR, yet TCRdb's version contains in-frame clones alone and is incomplete. The sample carries approximately 250,000 clones, over 80% recorded once. The source material was peripheral blood. Receptors originate from a human donor in a cohort sampled during active COVID-19.

The chain uses TRBV7-2 and TRBJ2-5, with TRBD1 identical over 8 bases. Germline V lookup: CDR1 SGHTA, CDR2 FQGNSA. The CDR3 contains 13 residues. J gave up 5 bases and V 6 bases, and 5 bases lay outside the gene matches. The CDR3 protein is CASSSTGDETQYF. CDR3 coding DNA: TGTGCCAGCAGTTCGACAGGGGACGAGACCCAGTACTTC.

The CDR3 DNA sequence: TGTGCCAGCAGCCAAAGCCCCTCAGGCAGGGCCTACGAGCAGTACTTC. Its translation: CASSQSPSGRAYEQYF. The rearrangement links TRBV14 to TRBJ2-7; tentatively, D is TRBD1 (5 bases). Trimming stripped 2 bases from V and 2 bases from J, with 16 bases between. The CDR3 extends over 16 amino acids. Germline V gives CDR1 SGHDN, CDR2 FVKESK.

The gene calls are TRBV24-1 and TRBJ2-1; 9 bases are shared with TRBD2. There are 16 residues in the CDR3. Germline loops: CDR1 KGHDR, CDR2 SFDVKD. Germline trimming cut 0 bases from V and 9 bases from J; bases unmatched to any gene: 8. The DNA for the CDR3 is TGTGCCACCAGTGATTTGGCGGGAGGGGGTAAGCGTGAGCAGTTCTTC. This translates into CATSDLAGGGKREQFF.